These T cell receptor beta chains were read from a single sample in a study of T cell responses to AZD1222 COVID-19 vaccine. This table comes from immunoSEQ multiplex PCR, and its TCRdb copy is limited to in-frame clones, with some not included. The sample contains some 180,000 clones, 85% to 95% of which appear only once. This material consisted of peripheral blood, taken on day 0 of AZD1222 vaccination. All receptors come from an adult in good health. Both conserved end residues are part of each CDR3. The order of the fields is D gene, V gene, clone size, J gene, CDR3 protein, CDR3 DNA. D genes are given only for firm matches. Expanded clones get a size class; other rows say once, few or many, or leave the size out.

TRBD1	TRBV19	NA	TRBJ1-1	CATRGGQGKSEAFF	TGTGCCACCCGGGGGGGACAGGGTAAGTCTGAAGCTTTCTTT
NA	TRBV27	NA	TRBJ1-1	CASSLLGVNTEAFF	TGTGCCAGCAGTCTCTTAGGCGTGAACACTGAAGCTTTCTTT
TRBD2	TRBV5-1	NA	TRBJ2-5	CASSPKMSGSARETQYF	TGCGCCAGCAGCCCCAAGATGAGCGGGAGCGCCAGAGAGACCCAGTACTTC
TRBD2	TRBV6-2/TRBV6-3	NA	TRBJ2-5	CASSYSIQRGAQETQYF	TGTGCCAGCAGTTACTCGATACAGCGGGGGGCGCAAGAGACCCAGTACTTC
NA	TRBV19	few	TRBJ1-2	CASSIRGEGGYTF	TGTGCCAGTAGTATACGAGGGGAAGGTGGCTACACCTTC
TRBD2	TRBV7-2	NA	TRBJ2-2	CASSFLAGVDTGELFF	TGTGCCAGCAGCTTCCTGGCGGGAGTAGATACCGGGGAGCTGTTTTTT
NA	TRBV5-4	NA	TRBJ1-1	CASSTKVGNTEAFF	TGTGCCAGCAGCACAAAAGTGGGTAACACTGAAGCTTTCTTT
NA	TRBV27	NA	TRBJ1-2	CASSLASRSNYTF	TGTGCCAGCAGTTTAGCTTCCCGCTCAAACTACACCTTC
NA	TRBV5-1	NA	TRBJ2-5	CASSLSETQYF	TGCGCCAGCAGCCTCTCCGAGACCCAGTACTTC
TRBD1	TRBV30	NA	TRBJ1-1	CAWSVGGRTEAFF	TGTGCCTGGAGTGTAGGGGGCCGGACTGAAGCTTTCTTT
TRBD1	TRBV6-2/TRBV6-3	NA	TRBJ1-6	CASSWTGGSNNSPLHF	TGTGCCAGCAGTTGGACAGGGGGCAGTAATAATTCACCCCTCCACTTT
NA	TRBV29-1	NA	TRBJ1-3	CSAYGPSPSSGNTIYF	TGCAGCGCCTACGGTCCCAGTCCTAGCTCTGGAAACACCATATATTTT
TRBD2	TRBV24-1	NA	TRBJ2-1	CATSDRTSGGSHEQFF	TGTGCCACCAGTGACCGGACTAGCGGGGGGTCCCATGAGCAGTTCTTC
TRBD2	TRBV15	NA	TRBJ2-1	CATSSGTSGVNNEQFF	TGTGCCACCAGCAGTGGGACTAGCGGGGTGAACAATGAGCAGTTCTTC
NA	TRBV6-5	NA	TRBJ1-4	CASSFTGLTNEKLFF	TGTGCCAGCAGCTTCACAGGGTTAACTAATGAAAAACTGTTTTTT
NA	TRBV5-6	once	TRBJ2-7	CASSSGVWEQYF	TGTGCCAGCAGCTCAGGGGTGTGGGAGCAGTACTTC